Given below is one T cell receptor beta chain in context. The antigen is undetermined. The germline gene is not matched at one end of the junction; a read error may be the cause. Noted time point: 4-8 weeks after completion of therapy. The protocol was immunoSEQ multiplex PCR, while the TCRdb copy is restricted to in-frame clones and leaves out a portion. Here the sample spans fewer than 25,000 clones, around 80% being singletons. This record belongs to a study of T cell therapy after organ transplantation. Findings and caveats of the study: Lower pretherapy CD8 clonality went with larger post-therapy fold change. Nonresponders had marked pretherapy clonal expansions and little post-therapy change.

Per germline, CDR1 LGHNA and CDR2 YNFKEQ. CDR3 length equals 15 residues. This specimen was CD8+ T cells from blood, taken after autologous CMV-specific T cell therapy. The J gene is TRBJ1-2, the V gene TRBV4-2, with a possible D match to TRBD1 (6 bases). This TCR was recovered from a human patient who had received a solid organ transplant and had CMV disease. The graft donor may have given rise to some T cells. In nucleotides, the CDR3 is TGTGCCAGCAGCCAAAGACCCACAGGGAACTCTGGCTACACCTTC. Translated: CASSQRPTGNSGYTF.